This T cell receptor (beta chain) appears in the sequencing data of a study of CD8+CD57+ T cells in acquired aplastic anemia. Study details: Sequencing produced an average of roughly 11 million reads per healthy donor for CD4+ cells.

Ten or more counts support this clonotype. As yet, its antigen is unknown. Broader study findings: Patients had approximately 30 CD8+ CDR3 sequences in common with controls (the shared set).

Investigators profiled TCR beta VDJ and CDR3 from genomic DNA template. Using its own MiXCR run on the reads, TCRdb lists one record per CDR3 protein. Of some 170,000 distinct CDR3 sequences listed, around 40% were seen once; the top ten hold approximately 1.1%. The TCR comes from a human donor in good health. Source material: sorted CD4+, CD8+, or CD8+CD57+ T cells (not recorded which) from PBMCs.

The CDR3 DNA reads TGCGCCAGCAGCGCCGGGACAGGCACCACCTACGAGCAGTACTTC. Protein sequence: CASSAGTGTTYEQYF. J is TRBJ2-7 and V is TRBV5-1, with 8 nucleotides matching TRBD1. The germline V gene has CDR1 SGHRS and CDR2 YFSETQ. With 4 bases clipped from V and 2 bases from J, the junction kept 8 bases outside the gene matches. CDR3 size: 15 residues.